This T cell receptor (beta chain) came from a study of control samples from healthy donors and cancer patients. V was clipped by 4 bases and J by 2 bases, with 9 bases between them. The CDR3 totals 13 residues. Germline V gene sequence: CDR1 SGHRS, CDR2 YFSETQ. TCRdb's table, derived via immunoSEQ multiplex PCR, lists solely in-frame clones and lacks some. Among around 130,000 clones, around 90% were seen once, and the ten largest hold almost 40%. The chain combines TRBV5-1 with TRBJ2-5; perhaps TRBD2 as D (5 bases). The sequenced sample consisted of blood. The clonotype was recovered from a man aged 45-60 years in good health. The CDR3 region is CASSTSGQETQYF. As DNA, the CDR3 is TGCGCCAGCAGCACTAGTGGTCAAGAGACCCAGTACTTC.